Listed below are T cell receptor beta chains from one sample, sequenced in a study of Graves' ophthalmopathy and Graves' hyperthyroidism. A single record per CDR3 protein comes from TCRdb applying MiXCR to the multiplex PCR reads. The sample records 650,000 to 900,000 distinct CDR3 sequences, approximately 40% being singletons. Sequencing was performed on peripheral blood. Source of these receptors: an adult man with Graves' ophthalmopathy. Both conserved end residues are part of each CDR3.

v_call: TRBV7-9
j_call: TRBJ1-1
cdr3_aa: CASSPRSQGLTEAFF

v_call: TRBV15
j_call: TRBJ2-7
cdr3_aa: CATSSLDPVSYEQYF

v_call: TRBV7-9
j_call: TRBJ2-7
cdr3_aa: CASSLPGYEQYF

v_call: TRBV7-9
j_call: TRBJ2-7
cdr3_aa: CASSGTNGPGSEQYF

v_call: TRBV19
j_call: TRBJ1-5
cdr3_aa: CASTPGAGSNQPQHF

v_call: TRBV7-9
j_call: TRBJ1-1
cdr3_aa: CASRQTGGSTEAFF

v_call: TRBV7-8
j_call: TRBJ1-1
cdr3_aa: CASSLRATVVTEAFF

v_call: TRBV5-1
j_call: TRBJ2-7
cdr3_aa: CASSLDGRSSYEQYF

v_call: TRBV7-3
j_call: TRBJ1-1
cdr3_aa: CASSSWGREAFF

v_call: TRBV7-8
j_call: TRBJ1-1
cdr3_aa: CASSLAGGTIEAFF

v_call: TRBV27
j_call: TRBJ2-7
cdr3_aa: CASSSPLWYF

v_call: TRBV3-1
j_call: TRBJ1-1
cdr3_aa: CASSQTGYGHTEAFF

v_call: TRBV12-5
j_call: -
cdr3_aa: CASGLGLAGHNEQFF

v_call: TRBV5-7
j_call: TRBJ1-1
cdr3_aa: CASSGGQGASISLNTEAFF

v_call: TRBV10-3
j_call: TRBJ1-1
cdr3_aa: CASTPAKGNTEAFF

v_call: TRBV6-2/TRBV6-3
j_call: TRBJ1-4
cdr3_aa: CASSYSDSREEKLFF

v_call: TRBV29-1
j_call: TRBJ2-6
cdr3_aa: CSVEVRRRASGANVLTF

v_call: TRBV10-3
j_call: TRBJ1-2
cdr3_aa: CAISELVGYTF

v_call: TRBV10-2
j_call: TRBJ2-5
cdr3_aa: CASSVRGGGRSETQYF

v_call: TRBV2
j_call: TRBJ2-7
cdr3_aa: CASSDLGLASYEQYF

v_call: TRBV24-1
j_call: TRBJ1-1
cdr3_aa: CATSERPDSEALF

v_call: TRBV19
j_call: TRBJ2-7
cdr3_aa: CASSIGDTNLYEQYF

v_call: TRBV11-2
j_call: TRBJ1-3
cdr3_aa: CASSNRDSLNTIYF

v_call: TRBV7-8
j_call: TRBJ2-7
cdr3_aa: CASSLTYQGVEQYF

v_call: TRBV7-9
j_call: TRBJ2-5
cdr3_aa: CASSQDRAYQETQYF

v_call: TRBV5-7
j_call: TRBJ1-4
cdr3_aa: CASSGGTGLNEKLFF

v_call: TRBV16
j_call: TRBJ1-2
cdr3_aa: CASSPTGTAYGYTF

v_call: TRBV20-1
j_call: TRBJ2-5
cdr3_aa: CSASDRSSRTQYF

v_call: TRBV24-1
j_call: TRBJ2-5
cdr3_aa: CATSGSRGRLETQYF

v_call: TRBV5-8
j_call: TRBJ2-7
cdr3_aa: CASSDRVNYEQYF

v_call: TRBV20-1
j_call: TRBJ2-2
cdr3_aa: CSARTGVTGELFF

v_call: TRBV10-3
j_call: TRBJ1-1
cdr3_aa: CASSYSGVWTEAFF

v_call: TRBV2
j_call: TRBJ1-5
cdr3_aa: CASSVVGGRASNQPQHF

v_call: TRBV7-9
j_call: TRBJ1-2
cdr3_aa: CASSLFALRGYTF

v_call: TRBV5-1
j_call: TRBJ1-1
cdr3_aa: CASSLWDRVHTEAFF

v_call: TRBV2
j_call: TRBJ2-6
cdr3_aa: CASRTGPRVSSGANVLTF

v_call: TRBV20-1
j_call: TRBJ1-5
cdr3_aa: CSARGPGADQPQHF

v_call: TRBV24-1
j_call: TRBJ1-5
cdr3_aa: CATSAPGQGLNQPQHF

v_call: TRBV19
j_call: TRBJ2-5
cdr3_aa: CASSIPSGHEETQYF

v_call: TRBV13
j_call: TRBJ2-5
cdr3_aa: CASSSLPRSMGGETQYF

v_call: TRBV20-1
j_call: TRBJ2-2
cdr3_aa: CSARGAGELFF

v_call: TRBV10-3
j_call: TRBJ2-7
cdr3_aa: CAISESFGLPEQYF

v_call: TRBV15
j_call: TRBJ2-7
cdr3_aa: CATSLDRGPYEQYF

v_call: TRBV7-8
j_call: TRBJ1-2
cdr3_aa: CAGSSVRTGRGYTF

v_call: TRBV2
j_call: TRBJ1-2
cdr3_aa: CASSAGQTNYGYTF

v_call: TRBV7-9
j_call: TRBJ2-5
cdr3_aa: CASSLGGGRATETQYF

v_call: TRBV20-1
j_call: TRBJ1-2
cdr3_aa: CSARVQGATYGYTF

v_call: TRBV29-1
j_call: TRBJ1-1
cdr3_aa: CSGGPTPAGTEAFF

v_call: TRBV7-8
j_call: TRBJ2-2
cdr3_aa: CASSFYGATGELFF

v_call: TRBV2
j_call: TRBJ2-7
cdr3_aa: CASSVAPLGEYEQYF

v_call: TRBV7-9
j_call: TRBJ1-4
cdr3_aa: CASSLGGQLFF